These 20 T cell receptor beta chains were sequenced from one sample in a study of vaccination and CD4 T cells after COVID-19. Stated time point: late sampling 161 to 241 days after vaccination in three convalescent patients. Treatment here: approximately 9-day PBMC culture with coronavirus spike peptide pools or control peptides (ViraFEST assay). The Oncomine TCR Beta short-read assay sequenced DNA from cultured CD4+ T cells. TCRdb analysed the PCR reads with MiXCR anew, one entry per CDR3 protein. Of 15,000 to 20,000 distinct CDR3 sequences in the sample, around half were seen once. Their specific antigens are unknown. Material: CD4+ T cells from blood, cultured in vitro, obtained about 7 months after SARS-CoV-2 vaccination. These receptors came from a human donor who had recovered from COVID-19.

The rearrangement links TRBV15 to TRBJ2-3; TRBD1 aligns across 7 bases. V dropped 4 bases and J dropped 5; count of bases not matched to a gene: 6. Germline V CDR1 and CDR2: LNHNV, YYDKDF (reference sequence). CDR3 length equals 14 residues. CDR3 protein: CATSTRGMEDTQYF. In DNA form, the CDR3 reads TGTGCCACCAGCACCAGGGGGATGGAAGATACGCAGTATTTT.

J is TRBJ1-2 and V is TRBV6-1; TRBD1 matches 9 bases. The ends lost 6 bases at V and 10 bases at J; junction bases unmatched: 12. The CDR3 has 14 amino acids. Per germline, CDR1 MNHNS and CDR2 SASEGT. The chain's CDR3 is CASSWGTGSGDYTF. In nucleotides, the CDR3 is TGTGCCAGCAGCTGGGGGACAGGGAGCGGCGACTACACCTTC.

V is TRBV11-2 and J is TRBJ2-5; TRBD1 is a possible D gene (5 bases). CDR3 length equals 15 residues. Trimming shortened V by 3 bases and J by 4 bases, and 15 bases separated the two germline ends. From germline, CDR1 is SGHAT and CDR2 FQNNGV. CDR3 protein: CASSLRVGAPETQYF. The CDR3 DNA reads TGTGCCAGCAGCTTGAGAGTTGGGGCCCCAGAGACCCAGTACTTC.

The chain has TRBV6-5 and TRBJ2-1, with TRBD2 identical over 8 bases. From germline, CDR1 is MNHEY and CDR2 SVGAGI. V lost 4 bases, J lost 4 bases, and 6 bases stayed unmatched. There are 15 residues in the CDR3. Written as DNA, the CDR3 is TGTGCCAGCAGTTTAGCGGGAATAGGGTACAATGAGCAGTTCTTC. Translated, it gives CASSLAGIGYNEQFF.

V usage is TRBV11-3 and J usage is TRBJ2-7, with 7 bases matching TRBD1. Germline CDR1 and CDR2: SGHNT and YENEEA. V lost 2 bases and J lost 2; bases outside the gene matches: 12. CDR3 size: 17 residues. CDR3 region: CASSLHWDSSATYEQYF. CDR3 bases: TGTGCCAGCAGCTTACACTGGGACAGCTCGGCCACCTACGAGCAGTACTTC.

The sample holds a few counts of this clonotype. The V call is TRBV7-6, the J call TRBJ1-1; tentative D call: TRBD1 (6 bases). Per germline, CDR1 SGHVS and CDR2 FNYEAQ. With 5 bases removed from V and 0 bases from J, the gap between germline ends came to 10 bases. The CDR3 consists of 14 residues. The CDR3 DNA reads as TGTGCCAGCAGCACAGGGTCGGTGAACACTGAAGCTTTCTTT. This gives the protein CASSTGSVNTEAFF.

This clonotype turned up a few times. The rearrangement links TRBV27 to TRBJ2-7; a possible D gene is TRBD2 (6 bases). The length of the CDR3 is 15 residues. Germline CDR1 reads MNHEY; CDR2 reads SMNVEV (reference sequence). The ends were cut back, 7 bases at V and 2 bases at J, with 18 bases in the middle. This CDR3 is CASNRGRRLTYEQYF. The CDR3 region has the DNA TGTGCCAGCAACCGTGGGAGGAGGTTGACCTACGAGCAGTACTTC.

This clonotype has more than one count but fewer than ten. V gene TRBV20-1 combines with J gene TRBJ1-6; tentative D call: TRBD1 (6 bases). The CDR3 runs to 17 residues. V lost 1 base, J lost 0 bases, and 13 bases lay in between. Germline V gives CDR1 DFQATT, CDR2 SNEGSKA (reference sequence). CDR3 sequence: CSARALGGGSYNSPLHF. The CDR3 nucleotides read TGCAGTGCTAGAGCCCTCGGAGGGGGCTCCTATAATTCACCCCTCCACTTT.

This clonotype showed up just a few times. This chain links TRBV20-1 with TRBJ2-3; D gene ambiguous. CDR3 size: 13 residues. Looked up from germline, CDR1 is DFQATT and CDR2 is SNEGSKA (reference sequence). Trimming stripped 6 bases from V and 0 bases from J, with 10 bases between. In DNA, the CDR3 is TGCAGTGCCGCAGATACTAGCACAGATACGCAGTATTTT. It codes for CSAADTSTDTQYF.

The chain is built from TRBV20-1 and TRBJ2-7, with TRBD1 matching over 8 bases. The CDR3 contains 14 residues. The germline gives CDR1 DFQATT, CDR2 SNEGSKA (reference sequence). V dropped 2 bases and J dropped 6; count of bases not matched to a gene: 9. The CDR3: CSARQGARSGEQYF. CDR3 DNA: TGCAGTGCTAGACAGGGGGCGCGGTCAGGCGAGCAGTACTTC.

The rearrangement links TRBV6-1 to TRBJ2-5; 8 bases line up with TRBD2. The ends lost 7 bases at V and 7 bases at J; junction bases unmatched: 8. Germline CDR1 reads MNHNS; CDR2 reads SASEGT. The CDR3 runs 13 residues. The CDR3, as DNA: TGTGCCAGCACCCGGGGGACTAGAGGGACCCAGTACTTC. Protein sequence: CASTRGTRGTQYF.

The gene calls are TRBV19 and TRBJ1-1, with 7 bases lining up with TRBD1. CDR3 size: 14 residues. The trim removed 5 bases at V and 5 bases at J, leaving 8 bases unmatched. Germline V CDR1 and CDR2: LNHDA, SQIVND (reference sequence). The CDR3 loop reads CASSPRGWMTEAFF. The CDR3 DNA follows: TGTGCCAGTAGTCCCAGGGGGTGGATGACTGAAGCTTTCTTT.

This clonotype came up a few times. The J gene is TRBJ2-5, the V gene TRBV7-3; D gene unclear. Germline CDR1 and CDR2: SGHTA and FQGTGA. CDR3 length: 13 residues. Trimming took off 3 bases at V and 5 bases at J, with 10 bases between the two ends. The DNA for the CDR3 is TGTGCCAGCAGCTTTGGGGTCGGCGAGACCCAGTACTTC. Amino acids: CASSFGVGETQYF.

The chain has TRBV19 and TRBJ2-5; D is possibly TRBD2 (6 bases). CDR1 LNHDA and CDR2 SQIVND come from the germline V gene (reference sequence). V was trimmed by 6 bases and J by 4 bases, leaving 12 bases between them. The CDR3 has 13 residues. The CDR3 DNA sequence: TGTGCCAGTAGACGGGACGGGGGAGAGACCCAGTACTTC. Protein sequence: CASRRDGGETQYF.

This clonotype was detected only a few times. The rearrangement joins TRBV7-6 to TRBJ2-7, with D possibly TRBD2 on 6 matching bases. Germline loops: CDR1 SGHVS, CDR2 FNYEAQ. The CDR3 runs 14 residues. With 1 base removed from V and 6 bases from J, the gap between germline ends came to 13 bases. Written as DNA, the CDR3 is TGTGCCAGCAGCTTAGTGTTGCGGGGCGGCGAGCAGTACTTC. This encodes CASSLVLRGGEQYF.

This clonotype was counted only a few times. The chain employs TRBV20-1 and TRBJ1-1, with TRBD1 matching 7 bases. The CDR3 length is 13 residues. The ends lost 2 bases at V and 12 bases at J; junction bases unmatched: 12. Germline V gene sequence: CDR1 DFQATT, CDR2 SNEGSKA (reference sequence). CDR3 sequence reads: CSARYQTGIGTFF. The CDR3 coding sequence is TGCAGTGCTAGATACCAGACAGGGATCGGAACTTTCTTT.

The rearrangement links TRBV11-2 to TRBJ2-7, with TRBD1 matching 9 bases. Germline V lookup: CDR1 SGHAT, CDR2 FQNNGV. The CDR3 is made up of 17 amino acids. V lost 5 bases and J lost 6; bases outside the gene matches: 17. In DNA form, the CDR3 reads TGTGCCAGCAGCCAAGCCCCCCAGGACAGGGGTCGGGTCGAGCAGTACTTC. It codes for CASSQAPQDRGRVEQYF.

This clonotype was detected a few times. J is TRBJ2-2 and V is TRBV15; D possibly corresponds to TRBD2 (5 bases). CDR3 size: 13 residues. V lost 8 bases, J lost 0 bases, and 7 bases lay in between. In germline, CDR1 is LNHNV, CDR2 YYDKDF (reference sequence). CDR3 DNA: TGTGCCACCGAGGGCTCGAACACCGGGGAGCTGTTTTTT. It translates to CATEGSNTGELFF.

The chain has TRBV20-1 and TRBJ2-2; TRBD2 aligns across 7 bases. Germline values: CDR1 DFQATT, CDR2 SNEGSKA (reference sequence). The CDR3 contains 15 residues. The trim removed 2 bases at V and 4 bases at J, leaving 7 bases unmatched. The CDR3 DNA reads as TGCAGTGCTAGACGGGGGGTGGTTGGCACCGGGGAGCTGTTTTTT. It is translated as CSARRGVVGTGELFF.

The rearrangement uses TRBV20-1 and TRBJ1-6; 10 positions agree with TRBD1. CDR1 is DFQATT, CDR2 SNEGSKA, per germline (reference sequence). V lost 1 base to trimming and J lost 10 bases; unmatched junction nucleotides: 10. The CDR3 has 16 amino acids. This CDR3 is CSARGAGTGESSPLHF. The CDR3 DNA follows: TGCAGTGCTAGAGGGGCCGGGACAGGGGAGAGCTCACCCCTCCACTTT.